This entry lists 26 T cell receptor beta chains sequenced from one sample in a study of cytomegalovirus exposure and HLA in healthy donors. Both 60 Vbeta primers and 13 Jbeta primers went into the PCR. The table came from immunoSEQ multiplex PCR; TCRdb's copy has only in-frame clones and leaves some out. The sample shows approximately 170,000 clones, over 60% of them seen only once. Specimen: PBMCs. The receptors come from a female donor in good health and CMV-seronegative.

The chain recombines TRBV5-6 with TRBJ2-7; the D gene is possibly TRBD2 (5 bases). The V end lost 2 bases, the J end lost 7 bases, and 25 bases lay between the germline ends. The CDR3 sequence is 17 residues long. Germline CDR1 SGHDT, CDR2 YYEEEE. Written as DNA, the CDR3 is TGTGCCAGCAGCTTATGGGTCGGTCGAGGGTTATATGGAGAGCAGTACTTC. Amino acid sequence: CASSLWVGRGLYGEQYF.

This clone was counted between two and nine times. This chain links TRBV7-2 with TRBJ2-1; 8 bases map to TRBD2. J was trimmed by 7 bases and V by 4 bases; bases with no gene match: 12. CDR1 and CDR2 (germline): SGHTA, FQGNSA. The CDR3 loop spans 16 amino acids. As DNA, the CDR3 is TGTGCCAGCAGCTCGTTCTCACGGGGGGGGGAAAATGAGCAGTTCTTC. This codes for CASSSFSRGGENEQFF.

V and J are TRBV9 and TRBJ1-5; perhaps TRBD1 as D (5 bases). The CDR3 totals 17 residues. The V gene's germline CDR1 is SGDLS and CDR2 YYNGEE. The ends were cut back, 0 bases at V and 0 bases at J, with 13 bases in the middle. The CDR3 DNA sequence: TGTGCCAGCAGCGTAGCTGTGGAACAGGCTAGCAATCAGCCCCAGCATTTT. Its protein is CASSVAVEQASNQPQHF.

The CDR3 sequence: CASSRDSGYNEQFF. Here the CDR3 DNA reads TGTGCCAGCAGCCGCGATAGCGGCTACAATGAGCAGTTCTTC. This chain joins TRBV7-3 and TRBJ2-1; tentatively, D is TRBD2 (6 bases). The CDR3 has 14 amino acids. Trimming removed 5 bases from V and 3 bases from J, with 11 bases in between. CDR1 SGHTA and CDR2 FQGTGA come from the germline V gene. The whole variable domain, remainder taken from reference TRBV7-3 and TRBJ2-1, is GAGVSQTPSNKVTEKGKYVELRCDPISGHTALYWYRQSLGQGPEFLIYFQGTGAADDSGLPNDRFFAVRPEGSVSTLKIQRTERGDSAVYLCASSRDSGYNEQFFGPGTRLTVL.

About this clone itself: Compared with germline, one end of the junction differs, possibly owing to a read error. J is TRBJ2-6 and V is TRBV15; D possibly corresponds to TRBD1 (6 bases). CDR1 is LNHNV and CDR2 is YYDKDF in the germline V gene (reference sequence). This CDR3 has 15 amino acids. This chain's CDR3 is CATSPKGDGANGLTF. In DNA, the CDR3 is TGTGCCACCAGCCCGAAGGGGGATGGGGCCAACGGCCTGACTTTC.

V is TRBV7-2 and J is TRBJ2-1; 8 bases are a match to TRBD1. The CDR3 consists of 16 residues. The ends lost 5 bases at V and 9 bases at J; junction bases unmatched: 15. CDR1 is SGHTA and CDR2 is FQGNSA in the germline V gene. The CDR3 reads CASSLHPGQAGSEQFF. The CDR3 DNA sequence: TGTGCCAGCAGCCTTCACCCGGGACAGGCAGGTAGTGAGCAGTTCTTC.

This clone was counted a single time. The rearrangement uses TRBV10-3 and TRBJ2-3; a possible D gene is TRBD1 (7 bases). This CDR3 spans 15 amino acids. CDR1 and CDR2 (germline): ENHRY, SYGVKD. V was trimmed by 10 bases and J by 6 bases, leaving 23 bases between them. CDR3 sequence: CATGPGQGEADTQYF. CDR3 in DNA: TGTGCCACTGGGCCGGGGCAGGGGGAGGCGGATACGCAGTATTTT.

Here the CDR3 reads CSVCPPGVGCHEQYF. The DNA for the CDR3 is TGCAGCGTGTGCCCCCCCGGGGTAGGGTGCCACGAGCAGTACTTC. V and J are TRBV29-1 and TRBJ2-7, with D maybe TRBD2 (5 bases). CDR3 size: 15 residues. V was pared by 6 bases and J by 5 bases, with 23 bases between. The germline gives CDR1 SQVTM, CDR2 ANQGSEA.

The DNA of the CDR3 is TGTGCCAGCAGCATGGAGGCAGATACGCAGTATTTT. Protein sequence: CASSMEADTQYF. The chain couples TRBV7-2 to TRBJ2-3, with a tentative D call TRBD2 (5 bases). V was trimmed by 5 bases and J by 4 bases, leaving 7 bases between them. The germline CDR1 and CDR2 sequences are SGHTA and FQGNSA. This CDR3 spans 12 amino acids.

The rearrangement links TRBV14 to TRBJ1-6; D gene uncertain. The CDR3 runs to 16 residues. Germline V gives CDR1 SGHDN, CDR2 FVKESK. With 4 bases removed from V and 14 bases from J, the gap between germline ends came to 24 bases. This CDR3 reads CASSPSKSKGSKTLHF. The CDR3 DNA follows: TGTGCCAGCAGCCCATCCAAATCAAAAGGTAGCAAAACCCTCCACTTT.

The chain links TRBV14 to TRBJ1-4; a weak D match, TRBD1 (5 bases). CDR3 length: 14 amino acids. V was shortened by 0 bases and J by 11 bases, with 13 bases between the two germline ends. CDR1 and CDR2 from the germline V gene are SGHDN and FVKESK. The CDR3 coding sequence is TGTGCCAGCAGCCAAGATGAGGATGGGGGGAAACTGTTTTTT. As protein: CASSQDEDGGKLFF.

The rearrangement joins TRBV19 to TRBJ2-1, with D perhaps matching TRBD2 (5 bases). This CDR3 spans 14 amino acids. Trimming removed 3 bases at V and 6 bases at J, with 12 bases between. CDR1 LNHDA and CDR2 SQIVND come from the germline V gene (reference sequence). The CDR3 nucleotides read TGTGCCAGTAGTATTCGCCTAGCAATCAATGAGCAGTTCTTC. Translating it yields CASSIRLAINEQFF.

This chain joins TRBV9 and TRBJ2-7; 13 bases are shared with TRBD2. The length of the CDR3 is 15 residues. Germline CDR1 reads SGDLS; CDR2 reads YYNGEE. The J segment lost 5 bases and the V segment lost 3 bases, leaving 5 bases of the junction unmatched. CDR3 residues: CASSASGTSGDEQYF. In nucleotides, the CDR3 is TGTGCCAGCAGCGCATCCGGGACTAGCGGGGACGAGCAGTACTTC.

This rearrangement joins TRBV7-2 to TRBJ2-1; weak D call: TRBD1 (6 bases). Trimming removed 2 bases from V and 12 bases from J, with 14 bases in between. Germline CDR1 and CDR2: SGHTA and FQGNSA. The CDR3 is 13 amino acids. CDR3 sequence (DNA): TGTGCCAGCAGCTTAATGGGGGCTAGGAGGCAGTTCTTC. Translating gives CASSLMGARRQFF.

The chain links TRBV7-9 to TRBJ2-1; TRBD2 aligns across 8 bases. This CDR3 has 15 residues. Germline assignment: CDR1 SEHNR and CDR2 FQNEAQ (reference sequence). The V gene end was trimmed by 4 bases and the J gene end by 7 bases; junction bases not matched to a gene: 9. The CDR3 here is CASSWGLEEINEQFF. CDR3 bases: TGTGCCAGCAGCTGGGGACTAGAGGAGATAAATGAGCAGTTCTTC. Full variable domain (missing parts from reference TRBV7-9 and TRBJ2-1): DTGVSQNPRHKITKRGQNVTFRCDPISEHNRLYWYRQTLGQGPEFLTYFQNEAQLEKSRLLSDRFSAERPKGSFSTLEIQRTEQGDSAMYLCASSWGLEEINEQFFGPGTRLTVL.

This clone was seen only a few times. The junction departs from the called germline gene at one end, perhaps through a read error. The chain employs TRBV5-1 and TRBJ2-6; TRBD1 might be the D (5 bases). CDR3 length: 15 amino acids. The germline V gene encodes CDR1 SGHRS and CDR2 YFSETQ. This CDR3 is CASSFFPSGANGLTF. The CDR3 coding sequence is TGCGCCAGCAGCTTCTTTCCCTCTGGGGCCAACGGCCTGACTTTC.

V gene TRBV7-9 combines with J gene TRBJ1-1; maybe TRBD1 (6 bases). V was clipped by 8 bases and J by 8 bases, with 12 bases between them. The CDR3 covers 11 residues. Germline-derived CDR1 and CDR2 are SEHNR and FQNEAQ (reference sequence). CDR3 nucleotide sequence: TGTGCCAGCGGGGGGGGCACCGAAGCTTTCTTT. Residues: CASGGGTEAFF. Variable domain in full (rest from reference TRBV7-9 and TRBJ1-1): DTGVSQNPRHKITKRGQNVTFRCDPISEHNRLYWYRQTLGQGPEFLTYFQNEAQLEKSRLLSDRFSAERPKGSFSTLEIQRTEQGDSAMYLCASGGGTEAFFGQGTRLTVV.

The rearrangement links TRBV28 to TRBJ2-3; D remains ambiguous. Trimming stripped 6 bases from V and 0 bases from J, with 19 bases between. Germline loops: CDR1 MDHEN, CDR2 SYDVKM. There are 17 residues in the CDR3. This CDR3 reads CASSPPHVQASTDTQYF. In DNA, the CDR3 is TGTGCCAGCAGCCCACCCCATGTCCAAGCAAGCACAGATACGCAGTATTTT.

This clone was recorded only once. This chain uses TRBV19 with TRBJ2-5, with TRBD2 matching 7 bases. Germline assignment: CDR1 LNHDA and CDR2 SQIVND (reference sequence). This CDR3 is 15 amino acids long. After removal of 4 bases from V and 2 bases from J, the junction contained 7 bases not matched to a gene. Here the CDR3 DNA reads TGTGCCAGTAGTACCAAGACTAGCAGGCAAGAGACCCAGTACTTC. This translates into CASSTKTSRQETQYF. Together with reference TRBV19 and TRBJ2-5, the CDR3 gives the full variable domain: DGGITQSPKYLFRKEGQNVTLSCEQNLNHDAMYWYRQDPGQGLRLIYYSQIVNDFQKGDIAEGYSVSREKKESFPLTVTSAQKNPTAFYLCASSTKTSRQETQYFGPGTRLLVL.

The V gene is TRBV6-6, the J gene TRBJ2-1; 7 bases line up with TRBD1. CDR3 size: 15 residues. Germline V gene sequence: CDR1 MNHNY, CDR2 SVGAGI (reference sequence). V shed 0 bases, J shed 6 bases, and the junction held 5 bases outside the gene matches. The CDR3 is CASSYSNTGVNEQFF. As DNA, the CDR3 is TGTGCCAGCAGTTACTCGAATACAGGGGTCAATGAGCAGTTCTTC.

The chain carries TRBV5-4 and TRBJ1-3; D may be TRBD1 (5 bases). This CDR3 region has 14 residues. The V end lost 3 bases, the J end lost 2 bases, and 9 bases lay between the germline ends. Per germline, CDR1 SGHNT and CDR2 YYREEE (reference sequence). CDR3 DNA sequence: TGTGCCAGCAGCTCCAGGACAACTGGAAACACCATATATTTT. Translating gives CASSSRTTGNTIYF.

This clone was seen a few times. This chain connects TRBV5-1 to TRBJ2-3; 8 nucleotides match TRBD2. Germline V lookup: CDR1 SGHRS, CDR2 YFSETQ. V lost 0 bases, J lost 0 bases, and 3 bases stayed unmatched. This CDR3 spans 16 amino acids. DNA of the CDR3: TGCGCCAGCAGCTTGGCCGGGAGGGCTAGCACAGATACGCAGTATTTT. It specifies CASSLAGRASTDTQYF. Based on the CDR3 plus reference TRBV5-1 and TRBJ2-3, the full variable domain is KAGVTQTPRYLIKTRGQQVTLSCSPISGHRSVSWYQQTPGQGLQFLFEYFSETQRNKGNFPGRFSGRQFSNSRSEMNVSTLELGDSALYLCASSLAGRASTDTQYFGPGTRLTVL.

The chain couples TRBV4-3 to TRBJ2-4; D unresolved. This CDR3 is 16 amino acids long. CDR1 and CDR2 (germline): LGHNA, YSLEER. Trimming cost V 0 bases and J 0 bases, with 9 bases left between them. For the CDR3, the DNA is TGCGCCAGCAGCCAAGACTGGAGTTTAGCCAAAAACATTCAGTACTTC. Translation: CASSQDWSLAKNIQYF.

This clone was seen once. V and J are TRBV10-3 and TRBJ2-3; 10 nucleotides agree with TRBD2. Per the germline V gene, CDR1 is ENHRY and CDR2 is SYGVKD. The CDR3 has 15 residues. V shed 6 bases and J 5 bases; nucleotides not matched to a gene: 8. The CDR3 nucleotides read TGTGCCATCAGAACTAGCGGGATTGGTGAAGATACGCAGTATTTT. This sequence encodes CAIRTSGIGEDTQYF.

The V gene is TRBV19, the J gene TRBJ2-1; TRBD2 might be the D (6 bases). V lost 6 bases and J 9 bases, leaving 21 bases between the germline ends. This CDR3 is 15 amino acids long. CDR1 is LNHDA, CDR2 SQIVND, per germline (reference sequence). The DNA of the CDR3 is TGTGCCAGTAGAACAGCGGGTACCACTAGGGGTGAGCAGTTCTTC. This codes for CASRTAGTTRGEQFF.

As regards this clone: Germline and junction disagree at one end, which may indicate a read error. The chain employs TRBV28 and TRBJ1-4; the match to TRBD1 covers 7 bases. This CDR3 region has 15 residues. Germline CDR1 MDHEN, CDR2 SYDVKM. The CDR3, as DNA: TGTGCCAGCAGTCCCCGGGGACAGTCTAATTTCGGGCCAGTTTTT. Residues: CASSPRGQSNFGPVF.